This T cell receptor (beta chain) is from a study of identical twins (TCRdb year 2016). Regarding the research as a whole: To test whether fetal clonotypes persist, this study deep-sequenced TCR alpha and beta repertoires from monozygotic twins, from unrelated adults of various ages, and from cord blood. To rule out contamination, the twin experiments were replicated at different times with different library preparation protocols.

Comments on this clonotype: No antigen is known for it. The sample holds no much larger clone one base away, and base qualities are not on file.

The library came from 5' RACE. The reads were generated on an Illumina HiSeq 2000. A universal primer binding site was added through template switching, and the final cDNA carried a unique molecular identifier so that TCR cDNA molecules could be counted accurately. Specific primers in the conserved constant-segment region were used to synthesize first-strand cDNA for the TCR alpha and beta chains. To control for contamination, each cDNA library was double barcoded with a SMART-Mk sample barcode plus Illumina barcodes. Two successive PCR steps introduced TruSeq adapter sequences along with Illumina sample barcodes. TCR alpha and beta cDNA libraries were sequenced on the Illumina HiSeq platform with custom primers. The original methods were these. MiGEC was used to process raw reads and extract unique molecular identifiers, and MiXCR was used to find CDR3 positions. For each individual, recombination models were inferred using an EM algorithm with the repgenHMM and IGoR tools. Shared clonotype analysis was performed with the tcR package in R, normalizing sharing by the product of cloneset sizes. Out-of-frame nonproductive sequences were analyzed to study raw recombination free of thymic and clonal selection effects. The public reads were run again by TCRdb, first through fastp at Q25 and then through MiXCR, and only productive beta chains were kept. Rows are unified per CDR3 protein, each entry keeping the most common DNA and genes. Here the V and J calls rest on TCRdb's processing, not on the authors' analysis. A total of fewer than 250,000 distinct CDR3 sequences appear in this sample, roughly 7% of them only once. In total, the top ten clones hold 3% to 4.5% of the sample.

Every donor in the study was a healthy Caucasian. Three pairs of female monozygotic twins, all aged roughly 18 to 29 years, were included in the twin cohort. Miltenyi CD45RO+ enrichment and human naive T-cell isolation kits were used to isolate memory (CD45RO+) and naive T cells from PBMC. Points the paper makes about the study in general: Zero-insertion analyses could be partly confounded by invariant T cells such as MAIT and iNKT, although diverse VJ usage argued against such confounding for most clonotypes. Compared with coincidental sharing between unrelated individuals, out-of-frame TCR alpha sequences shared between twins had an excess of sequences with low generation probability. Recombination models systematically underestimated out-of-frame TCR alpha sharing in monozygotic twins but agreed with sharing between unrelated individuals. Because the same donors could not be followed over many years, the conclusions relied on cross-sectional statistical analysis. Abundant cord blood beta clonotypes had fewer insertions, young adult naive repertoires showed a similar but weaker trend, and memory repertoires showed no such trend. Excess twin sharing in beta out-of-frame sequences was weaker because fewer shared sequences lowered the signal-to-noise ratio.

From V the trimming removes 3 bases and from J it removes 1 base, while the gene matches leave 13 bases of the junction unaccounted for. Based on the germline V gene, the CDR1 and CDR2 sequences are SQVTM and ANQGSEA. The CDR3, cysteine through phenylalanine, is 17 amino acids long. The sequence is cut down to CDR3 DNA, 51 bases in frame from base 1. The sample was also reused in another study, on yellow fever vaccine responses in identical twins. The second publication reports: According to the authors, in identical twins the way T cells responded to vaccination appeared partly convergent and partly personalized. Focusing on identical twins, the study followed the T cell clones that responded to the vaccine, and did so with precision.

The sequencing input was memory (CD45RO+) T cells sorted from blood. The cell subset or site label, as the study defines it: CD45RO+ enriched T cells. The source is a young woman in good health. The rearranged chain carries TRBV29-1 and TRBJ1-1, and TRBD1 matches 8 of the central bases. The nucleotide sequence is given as TGCAGCGTTGACTGGGCCTCAGGGGGCTGGGGGAACACTGAAGCTTTCTTT. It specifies CSVDWASGGWGNTEAFF.